Listed below are T cell receptor beta chains from one sample, sequenced in a study of Ad26.COV2.S vaccination and SARS-CoV-2 variants. Measured with immunoSEQ multiplex PCR; TCRdb has only the in-frame clones, and not every one. The sample yields some 640,000 clones, 89% seen once. The sequenced sample was peripheral blood, obtained in a trial of Ad26.COV2.S vaccine versus placebo. The source of these receptors is a person between 18 and 65 years old who received the Ad26.COV2.S COVID-19 vaccine or a placebo. Each CDR3 is given with its conserved first and last residue. A D gene is named only where the DNA matches it firmly. Size tells how often a clone was seen (once, few, many) or the class of an expanded clone, and some rows leave it out.

D: TRBD1; size: -; J: TRBJ1-1; V: TRBV11-2; CDR3: CASSEQGAPFF; DNA: TGTGCCAGCAGCGAACAGGGGGCTCCTTTCTTT
D: -; size: once; J: TRBJ2-1; V: TRBV29-1; CDR3: CSGERPSYNEQFF; DNA: TGCAGCGGGGAGCGCCCCTCCTACAATGAGCAGTTCTTC
D: TRBD1; size: -; J: TRBJ1-6; V: TRBV28; CDR3: CASRGQSSYNSPLHF; DNA: TGTGCCAGCAGGGGACAGAGCTCCTATAATTCACCCCTCCACTTT
D: -; size: -; J: TRBJ2-5; V: TRBV4-1; CDR3: CASSQVERIETQYF; DNA: TGCGCCAGCAGCCAAGTTGAACGAATAGAGACCCAGTACTTC
D: -; size: -; J: TRBJ2-7; V: TRBV27; CDR3: CASSRVGGPLEQYF; DNA: TGTGCCAGCAGTAGGGTTGGCGGTCCTTTGGAGCAGTACTTC
D: -; size: -; J: TRBJ2-7; V: TRBV15; CDR3: CATSRDRSGVEQYF; DNA: TGTGCCACCAGCAGAGATCGGTCAGGGGTCGAGCAGTACTTC
D: -; size: -; J: TRBJ1-3; V: TRBV18; CDR3: CASSPPVGTGNTIYF; DNA: TGTGCCAGCTCACCACCTGTAGGGACTGGAAACACCATATATTTT
D: TRBD1; size: -; J: TRBJ2-7; V: TRBV6-5; CDR3: CASSYPGQGDHEQYF; DNA: TGTGCCAGCAGTTACCCTGGACAGGGAGACCACGAGCAGTACTTC
D: TRBD2; size: -; J: TRBJ2-7; V: TRBV18; CDR3: CASSPRVASGTPGGSYEQYF; DNA: TGTGCCAGCTCACCCCGCGTGGCTAGCGGAACGCCGGGGGGCTCCTACGAGCAGTACTTC
D: -; size: -; J: TRBJ2-7; V: TRBV6-5; CDR3: CASSYSAGLSYEQYF; DNA: TGTGCCAGCAGTTACTCGGCAGGACTCTCCTACGAGCAGTACTTC
D: -; size: -; J: TRBJ1-2; V: TRBV5-6; CDR3: CASSLGDRLGYGYTF; DNA: TGTGCCAGCAGCTTGGGCGACAGGTTAGGCTATGGCTACACCTTC
D: -; size: -; J: TRBJ2-3; V: TRBV3-1/TRBV3-2; CDR3: CASSQEPGGRNTQYF; DNA: TGTGCCAGCAGCCAAGAACCTGGGGGGCGGAATACGCAGTATTTT
D: -; size: -; J: TRBJ2-2; V: TRBV24-1; CDR3: CATSVRENTGELFF; DNA: TGTGCCACCAGTGTACGGGAGAACACCGGGGAGCTGTTTTTT
D: -; size: -; J: TRBJ1-5; V: TRBV7-6; CDR3: CASSLDQGMDQPQHF; DNA: TGTGCCAGCAGCTTAGATCAGGGTATGGATCAGCCCCAGCATTTT
D: TRBD1; size: -; J: TRBJ2-3; V: TRBV11-2; CDR3: CASSGQAYTDTQYF; DNA: TGTGCCAGCAGCGGACAGGCCTACACAGATACGCAGTATTTT
D: TRBD1; size: -; J: TRBJ2-1; V: TRBV18; CDR3: CASSPPGQGAQEQFF; DNA: TGTGCCAGCTCACCGCCGGGACAGGGGGCCCAGGAGCAGTTCTTC
D: -; size: -; J: TRBJ2-7; V: TRBV12-3/TRBV12-4; CDR3: CASSIGHEQYF; DNA: TGTGCCAGCAGTATCGGCCACGAGCAGTACTTC
D: -; size: -; J: TRBJ2-5; V: TRBV5-4; CDR3: CASSGGTSLVETQYF; DNA: TGTGCCAGCAGCGGAGGGACCTCGTTGGTAGAGACCCAGTACTTC
D: -; size: -; J: TRBJ2-7; V: TRBV2; CDR3: CASRGQYEQYF; DNA: TGTGCCAGCAGAGGACAGTACGAGCAGTACTTC
D: -; size: -; J: TRBJ1-1; V: TRBV27; CDR3: CASRVGGGKAFF; DNA: TGTGCCAGCCGGGTTGGGGGTGGGAAAGCTTTCTTT
D: -; size: -; J: TRBJ1-4; V: TRBV18; CDR3: CASSPLVGEKLFF; DNA: TGTGCCAGCTCACCACTTGTGGGGGAAAAACTGTTTTTT
D: -; size: -; J: TRBJ1-4; V: TRBV6-5; CDR3: CASSYSGAATNEKLFF; DNA: TGTGCCAGCAGTTACTCGGGGGCGGCAACTAATGAAAAACTGTTTTTT
D: -; size: -; J: TRBJ2-1; V: TRBV3-1/TRBV3-2; CDR3: CASSQDRGSGYEQFF; DNA: TGTGCCAGCAGCCAAGATAGAGGGTCCGGGTATGAGCAGTTCTTC
D: -; size: -; J: TRBJ1-5; V: TRBV9; CDR3: CASSVSGSGQPQHF; DNA: TGTGCCAGCAGCGTATCAGGGTCGGGTCAGCCCCAGCATTTT
D: -; size: -; J: TRBJ2-7; V: TRBV11-2; CDR3: CASSLSWVPGSYEQYF; DNA: TGTGCCAGCAGCTTATCTTGGGTGCCCGGTTCCTACGAGCAGTACTTC
D: -; size: once; J: TRBJ1-2; V: TRBV3-1/TRBV3-2; CDR3: CASSQGGRVGGYTF; DNA: TGTGCCAGCAGCCAAGGGGGGCGCGTTGGTGGCTACACCTTC
D: TRBD1; size: -; J: TRBJ1-1; V: TRBV7-9; CDR3: CASSLRAGGNTEAFF; DNA: TGTGCCAGCAGCTTGAGGGCAGGGGGCAACACTGAAGCTTTCTTT
D: -; size: -; J: TRBJ1-2; V: TRBV7-8; CDR3: CASSLERTVYGYTF; DNA: TGTGCCAGCAGCTTAGAAAGGACAGTGTATGGCTACACCTTC
D: -; size: few; J: TRBJ1-4; V: TRBV9; CDR3: CASSVGGANEKLFF; DNA: TGTGCCAGCAGCGTAGGAGGGGCTAATGAAAAACTGTTTTTT
D: -; size: -; J: TRBJ2-7; V: TRBV10-1; CDR3: CASSPVPGLALYEQYF; DNA: TGCGCCAGCAGTCCTGTGCCGGGCCTCGCTCTCTACGAGCAGTACTTC
D: TRBD1; size: -; J: TRBJ2-7; V: TRBV5-5; CDR3: CASSAPGQVYEQYF; DNA: TGTGCCAGCAGCGCGCCGGGACAGGTATACGAGCAGTACTTC
D: -; size: -; J: TRBJ1-1; V: TRBV2; CDR3: CASSELPGIIRAFF; DNA: TGTGCCAGCAGTGAATTGCCAGGAATAATAAGGGCTTTCTTT
D: TRBD2; size: -; J: TRBJ2-7; V: TRBV6-2/TRBV6-3; CDR3: CASRYNSGGRHEQYF; DNA: TGTGCCAGCAGATACAATAGCGGGGGCCGACACGAGCAGTACTTC
D: -; size: -; J: TRBJ2-5; V: TRBV10-3; CDR3: CAISRPEQETQYF; DNA: TGTGCCATCAGCCGGCCGGAACAAGAGACCCAGTACTTC
D: TRBD2; size: -; J: TRBJ2-7; V: TRBV30; CDR3: CAWSLAGAPYEQYF; DNA: TGTGCCTGGAGCCTAGCGGGTGCTCCCTACGAGCAGTACTTC
D: -; size: -; J: TRBJ1-2; V: TRBV6-5; CDR3: CASSSPGGYGYTF; DNA: TGTGCCAGCAGTTCGCCGGGGGGGTATGGCTACACCTTC
D: TRBD2; size: -; J: TRBJ2-7; V: TRBV5-1; CDR3: CASSLTAGMYEQYF; DNA: TGCGCCAGCAGCTTGACAGCGGGAATGTACGAGCAGTACTTC
D: -; size: -; J: TRBJ1-5; V: TRBV20-1; CDR3: CSASVGPGDQPQHF; DNA: TGCAGTGCTAGTGTAGGACCCGGTGATCAGCCCCAGCATTTT
D: TRBD2; size: -; J: TRBJ2-1; V: TRBV2; CDR3: CASTLSTGRYNEQFF; DNA: TGTGCCAGCACCCTCTCTACCGGGAGGTACAATGAGCAGTTCTTC
D: TRBD1; size: once; J: TRBJ2-3; V: TRBV10-3; CDR3: CAISADRGITDTQYF; DNA: TGTGCCATCAGTGCCGACAGGGGTATTACAGATACGCAGTATTTT
D: TRBD1; size: -; J: TRBJ1-5; V: TRBV19; CDR3: CASSSGQEGNQPQHF; DNA: TGTGCCAGTAGTAGCGGACAGGAGGGCAATCAGCCCCAGCATTTT
D: TRBD1; size: once; J: TRBJ1-5; V: TRBV10-2; CDR3: CASSGDRGRQPQHF; DNA: TGCGCCAGCAGCGGGGACAGGGGGAGACAGCCCCAGCATTTT
D: -; size: -; J: TRBJ1-1; V: TRBV5-4; CDR3: CASSLPGNTEAFF; DNA: TGTGCCAGCAGCTTGCCCGGGAACACTGAAGCTTTCTTT
D: TRBD1; size: -; J: TRBJ1-4; V: TRBV9; CDR3: CASSGQGAGEKLFF; DNA: TGTGCCAGCAGCGGACAGGGGGCCGGGGAAAAACTGTTTTTT
D: -; size: -; J: TRBJ1-4; V: TRBV5-1; CDR3: CASSLGGMGEKLFF; DNA: TGCGCCAGCAGCTTGGGGGGCATGGGAGAAAAACTGTTTTTT
D: -; size: -; J: TRBJ2-6; V: TRBV6-1; CDR3: CASSEPGVSGANVLTF; DNA: TGTGCCAGCAGTGAACCGGGGGTATCTGGGGCCAACGTCCTGACTTTC
D: -; size: -; J: TRBJ2-6; V: TRBV5-4; CDR3: CASIAGGGAGANVLTF; DNA: TGTGCCAGCATAGCAGGGGGAGGTGCTGGGGCCAACGTCCTGACTTTC
D: -; size: -; J: TRBJ2-7; V: TRBV4-2; CDR3: CASRGDPTYEQYF; DNA: TGTGCCAGCAGGGGGGACCCAACCTACGAGCAGTACTTC
D: -; size: -; J: TRBJ1-6; V: TRBV14; CDR3: CASSQTGGSPLHF; DNA: TGTGCCAGCAGCCAGACAGGAGGATCACCCCTCCACTTT
D: TRBD2; size: -; J: TRBJ2-7; V: TRBV5-4; CDR3: CASSPRAGNYEQYF; DNA: TGTGCCAGCAGTCCCCGAGCGGGGAACTACGAGCAGTACTTC
D: -; size: -; J: TRBJ1-1; V: TRBV5-6; CDR3: CASSSLGREETEAFF; DNA: TGTGCCAGCAGCTCACTTGGGAGGGAAGAAACTGAAGCTTTCTTT
D: TRBD1; size: -; J: TRBJ1-4; V: TRBV3-1/TRBV3-2; CDR3: CASSQGTGGQGEKLFF; DNA: TGTGCCAGCAGCCAAGGGACAGGGGGCCAGGGTGAAAAACTGTTTTTT
D: -; size: -; J: TRBJ1-6; V: TRBV3-1/TRBV3-2; CDR3: CASSLSDGGPNSPLHF; DNA: TGTGCCAGCAGCCTCTCGGACGGAGGGCCTAATTCACCCCTCCACTTT
D: -; size: few; J: TRBJ1-2; V: TRBV19; CDR3: CASRGLPGAGYGYTF; DNA: TGTGCCAGTAGGGGCCTCCCCGGGGCAGGCTATGGCTACACCTTC
D: TRBD2; size: many; J: TRBJ2-7; V: TRBV11-2; CDR3: CASSAGTSGYEQYF; DNA: TGTGCCAGCAGCGCCGGGACTAGCGGCTACGAGCAGTACTTC
D: -; size: -; J: TRBJ2-2; V: TRBV7-8; CDR3: CASSLGGGYTGELFF; DNA: TGTGCCAGCAGCTTAGGCGGGGGCTACACCGGGGAGCTGTTTTTT
D: -; size: -; J: TRBJ1-2; V: TRBV12-3/TRBV12-4; CDR3: CASSLGARTGYTF; DNA: TGTGCCAGCAGTTTGGGTGCCCGTACTGGCTACACCTTC
D: -; size: -; J: TRBJ2-7; V: TRBV5-6; CDR3: CASSWGRGYEQYF; DNA: TGTGCCAGCAGCTGGGGTCGAGGCTACGAGCAGTACTTC
D: -; size: -; J: TRBJ2-1; V: TRBV6-5; CDR3: CASRPGGYNEQFF; DNA: TGTGCCAGCAGACCCGGGGGATACAATGAGCAGTTCTTC
D: TRBD1; size: -; J: TRBJ1-4; V: TRBV6-5; CDR3: CASSYQGGYEKLFF; DNA: TGTGCCAGCAGTTACCAGGGGGGTTATGAAAAACTGTTTTTT